These 32 T cell receptor beta chains share one sample of origin, sequenced in a study of long-term antiretroviral therapy in people with HIV. Run at survey level, the immunoSEQ assay was version v3.0. Here immunoSEQ multiplex PCR was the method, and the copy in TCRdb shows in-frame clones only, minus some. The sample holds some 40,000 clones; roughly 90% are singletons and the top ten take roughly 4%. The specimen comprised unsorted PBMCs, sampled 1.2 years after starting antiretroviral therapy. The origin of the receptors is a woman between 45 and 60 years old with HIV.

This clone was picked up a small number of times. V gene TRBV27 combines with J gene TRBJ2-1; 10 nucleotides align to TRBD2. The V segment lost 7 bases and the J segment 1 base; nucleotides outside the gene matches: 7. The CDR3 spans 16 residues. Germline loops: CDR1 MNHEY, CDR2 SMNVEV (reference sequence). DNA for the CDR3: TGTGCCAGCACAGCGGGGGGGCTCACTTCCTACAATGAGCAGTTCTTC. This codes for CASTAGGLTSYNEQFF.

This chain joins TRBV6-1 and TRBJ1-5; TRBD1 matches 10 bases. The length of the CDR3 is 20 residues. Germline V CDR1 and CDR2: MNHNS, SASEGT. Losses at the gene ends were 2 bases for V and 2 bases for J; bases not matched to a gene: 15. The CDR3 bases are TGTGCCAGCAGTGAACACCCTTGGGACAGGGGCCGGACTGGCAATCAGCCCCAGCATTTT. Protein product: CASSEHPWDRGRTGNQPQHF.

CDR3 nucleotides: TGTGCCAGCAGCTTGCCTGGGACTAGCGGGGGCCACCGGTCCCAAGAGACCCAGTACTTC. Translation gives CASSLPGTSGGHRSQETQYF. The rearrangement links TRBV5-4 to TRBJ2-5; 14 bases map to TRBD2. The V gene's germline CDR1 is SGHNT and CDR2 YYREEE (reference sequence). The junction had 12 bases not matched to a gene; V was cut back by 1 base and J by 1 base. The CDR3 is 20 residues long.

The V gene is TRBV6-5, the J gene TRBJ1-6; D is perhaps TRBD1 (6 bases). Trimming left V 2 bases short and J 8 bases short, with 13 bases between. The CDR3 spans 15 residues. Germline V gene sequence: CDR1 MNHEY, CDR2 SVGAGI. This CDR3 is CASSYGGLVDSPLHF. For the CDR3, the DNA is TGTGCCAGCAGTTACGGGGGGCTTGTGGATTCACCCCTCCACTTT.

The CDR3 DNA reads as TGTGCCAGCAGCTTAGTTACGTTAGGGGGTTCACCCCTCCACTTT. Translation: CASSLVTLGGSPLHF. V gene TRBV7-4 combines with J gene TRBJ1-6; D possibly corresponds to TRBD1 (6 bases). This CDR3 contains 15 residues. The germline V gene has CDR1 SGHVT and CDR2 SQSDAQ. V lost 1 base to trimming and J lost 9 bases, with 13 bases between them.

The chain combines TRBV7-2 with TRBJ2-4; D may correspond to TRBD1 or TRBD2 (6 bases each). Trimming took 5 bases from V and 1 from J, leaving 12 bases between them. CDR1 SGHTA and CDR2 FQGNSA come from the germline V gene. CDR3 size: 15 residues. In nucleotides, the CDR3 is TGTGCCAGCAGCCCCCGAGGGGGGGCCAAAAACATTCAGTACTTC. Its protein is CASSPRGGAKNIQYF.

This chain uses TRBV7-2 with TRBJ1-2; the match to TRBD1 covers 7 bases. The CDR3 length is 13 residues. V gave up 6 bases and J gave up 6 bases; unmatched junction bases: 7. From germline, CDR1 is SGHTA and CDR2 FQGNSA. In nucleotides, the CDR3 is TGTGCCAGCAGAAGGGGGACAGAACATGGCTACACCTTC. Its protein is CASRRGTEHGYTF.

The J gene is TRBJ2-3, the V gene TRBV11-3; D is perhaps TRBD2 (7 bases). V was clipped by 5 bases and J by 2 bases, with 14 bases between them. The CDR3 length is 15 residues. CDR1 and CDR2 (germline): SGHNT, YENEEA. CDR3 residues: CASSRGGKNTDTQYF. In DNA form, the CDR3 reads TGTGCCAGCAGCAGGGGGGGAAAGAACACAGATACGCAGTATTTT.

The J gene is TRBJ2-1, the V gene TRBV30; 10 bases agree with TRBD2. V lost 3 bases, J lost 3 bases, and 5 bases stayed unmatched. This CDR3 is built from 15 residues. CDR1 and CDR2 from the germline V gene are GTSNPN and SVGIG (reference sequence). The CDR3 loop is CAWSRERGGYNEQFF. CDR3 bases: TGTGCCTGGAGCCGGGAGCGGGGGGGCTACAATGAGCAGTTCTTC.

The V gene is TRBV5-1, the J gene TRBJ1-1; possibly TRBD1 for D (5 bases). CDR1 is SGHRS, CDR2 YFSETQ, per germline. This CDR3 spans 15 amino acids. V gave up 3 bases and J gave up 1 base, with 13 bases separating them. This chain's CDR3 is CASSWVGPENTEAFF. CDR3 in DNA: TGCGCCAGCAGCTGGGTGGGGCCAGAGAACACTGAAGCTTTCTTT. The full variable domain, rest sourced from reference TRBV5-1 and TRBJ1-1, is KAGVTQTPRYLIKTRGQQVTLSCSPISGHRSVSWYQQTPGQGLQFLFEYFSETQRNKGNFPGRFSGRQFSNSRSEMNVSTLELGDSALYLCASSWVGPENTEAFFGQGTRLTVV.

The chain's CDR3 is CASSPQGRETQYF. As DNA, the CDR3 is TGCGCCAGCAGTCCCCAGGGGCGGGAGACCCAGTACTTC. V is TRBV5-1 and J is TRBJ2-5; weak D call: TRBD1 (6 bases). This CDR3 is built from 13 residues. Deletions cut 5 bases from V and 5 bases from J, with 13 bases between. Germline CDR1 SGHRS, CDR2 YFSETQ.

The chain links TRBV7-2 to TRBJ1-2; D possibly corresponds to TRBD1 (5 bases). V was clipped by 1 base and J by 7 bases, with 22 bases between them. The CDR3 runs to 17 residues. Per the germline V gene, CDR1 is SGHTA and CDR2 is FQGNSA. CDR3 DNA: TGTGCCAGCAGCTTAGAATCTGGGGGGGTAGGGGAGGCTGGCTACACCTTC. Amino acid sequence: CASSLESGGVGEAGYTF. Supplemented by reference TRBV7-2 and TRBJ1-2, the full variable domain reads GAGVSQSPSNKVTEKGKDVELRCDPISGHTALYWYRQSLGQGLEFLIYFQGNSAPDKSGLPSDRFSAERTGGSVSTLTIQRTQQEDSAVYLCASSLESGGVGEAGYTFGSGTRLTVV.

The rearrangement uses TRBV4-3 and TRBJ2-7; TRBD1 matches 9 bases. CDR3 length equals 17 residues. Looked up from germline, CDR1 is LGHNA and CDR2 is YSLEER. V shed 1 base, J shed 4 bases, and the junction held 11 bases outside the gene matches. CDR3 bases: TGCGCCAGCAGCCAAGTCGGCCCCGGGACAGGGTTATACGAGCAGTACTTC. The encoded protein is CASSQVGPGTGLYEQYF.

This clone was observed a few times. The chain links TRBV12-5 to TRBJ1-2, with D maybe TRBD1 (5 bases). Germline lookup yields CDR1 LGHNT and CDR2 FRNRAP. The CDR3 loop spans 13 amino acids. Trimming stripped 1 base from V and 7 bases from J, with 10 bases between. CDR3 coding DNA: TGTGCTAGTGGTTTGGGGCAGGGAGCTGGCTACACCTTC. Its protein is CASGLGQGAGYTF.

The chain has TRBV2 and TRBJ2-5, with 13 bases aligning to TRBD2. CDR3 length: 17 residues. CDR1 and CDR2 from the germline V gene are SNHLY and FYNNEI. V was pared by 6 bases and J by 5 bases, with 12 bases of the junction left unmatched. This CDR3 is CASRKLPLAGGPETQYF. DNA of the CDR3: TGTGCCAGCAGGAAACTCCCACTAGCGGGGGGGCCGGAGACCCAGTACTTC.

As concerns this clone: One junction end does not reproduce the germline sequence, and a read error may be involved. The chain combines TRBV7-7 with TRBJ1-4; 9 bases are a match to TRBD1. The germline gives CDR1 SSHAT, CDR2 FNYEAQ (reference sequence). This CDR3 comprises 21 residues. DNA of the CDR3: TGTGCTAGCAGCTTGGCACGACCGGATGGGACAGGGTGTGGGGGTAATGAAAAACTGTTTTTT. It specifies CASSLARPDGTGCGGNEKLFF.

The CDR3 here is CASSVGPNRGSSYEQYF. The CDR3 DNA sequence: TGTGCCAGCAGCGTAGGCCCAAACAGGGGTAGCTCCTACGAGCAGTACTTC. The chain couples TRBV9 to TRBJ2-7; 7 bases map to TRBD1. The V gene end was trimmed by 0 bases and the J gene end by 0 bases; junction bases not matched to a gene: 9. In germline, CDR1 is SGDLS, CDR2 YYNGEE. The length of the CDR3 is 17 residues.

The chain is built from TRBV19 and TRBJ2-6; D unclear. The CDR3 covers 15 residues. Looked up from germline, CDR1 is LNHDA and CDR2 is SQIVND (reference sequence). V dropped 1 base and J dropped 3 bases, with 7 bases sitting between them. The chain's CDR3 is CASSIVAVGANVLTF. CDR3 coding DNA: TGTGCCAGTAGTATAGTGGCAGTTGGGGCCAACGTCCTGACTTTC.

Points on this clone: Compared with germline, one end of the junction differs, possibly owing to a read error. The V and J genes are TRBV5-1 and TRBJ1-4, with D possibly being TRBD1 (6 bases). Germline V CDR1 and CDR2: SGHRS, YFSETQ. The CDR3 is made up of 15 amino acids. CDR3 sequence: CAGSRIGQSNEKLFF. DNA of the CDR3: TGCGCCGGCAGCCGTATTGGACAGAGTAATGAAAAACTGTTTTTT.

This sequence joins TRBV2 and TRBJ2-5; 10 bases fit TRBD2. The J call could be wrong; TRBJ2-7 is a better fit for the DNA end. CDR1 is SNHLY, CDR2 FYNNEI, per germline. This CDR3 region has 16 residues. The CDR3 loop reads CASSPGSGGYPYEQYF. CDR3 nucleotides: TGTGCCAGCAGTCCCGGTAGCGGGGGGTACCCCTACGAGCAGTACTTC.

This clone was counted between two and nine times. The chain uses TRBV5-1 and TRBJ2-3; D not resolved. Germline CDR1 reads SGHRS; CDR2 reads YFSETQ. The V end lost 0 bases, the J end lost 11 bases, and 13 bases lay between the germline ends. The CDR3 contains 13 residues. CDR3 nucleotide sequence: TGCGCCAGCAGCTTGGAGGGATACGCTAGGCAGTATTTT. It encodes CASSLEGYARQYF.

The chain joins TRBV7-9 to TRBJ2-5, with D perhaps being TRBD1 or TRBD2 (5 bases each). Trimming left V 0 bases short and J 1 base short, with 9 bases between. Germline V gene sequence: CDR1 SEHNR, CDR2 FQNEAQ (reference sequence). The CDR3 has 15 amino acids. The CDR3 DNA sequence: TGTGCCAGCAGCTTAGCCGCAGGGAGCCAAGAGACCCAGTACTTC. This sequence encodes CASSLAAGSQETQYF.

The rearrangement links TRBV4-1 to TRBJ1-5, with unresolved D. Trimming took 1 base from V and 5 from J, leaving 6 bases between them. This CDR3 contains 13 residues. Germline V gene lookup returns CDR1 MGHRA and CDR2 YSYEKL. The CDR3 sequence: CASSQGGDQPQHF. As DNA, the CDR3 is TGCGCCAGCAGCCAAGGGGGAGATCAGCCCCAGCATTTT.

This sequence joins TRBV19 and TRBJ2-2; possible D gene TRBD1, 5 bases. V was clipped by 5 bases and J by 0 bases, with 10 bases between them. Germline V gene sequence: CDR1 LNHDA, CDR2 SQIVND (reference sequence). The CDR3 runs to 15 residues. The CDR3 protein is CASSLTAPNTGELFF. DNA for the CDR3: TGTGCCAGTAGTCTGACAGCTCCGAACACCGGGGAGCTGTTTTTT.

The rearrangement links TRBV9 to TRBJ2-7; no reliable D call. The germline V gene has CDR1 SGDLS and CDR2 YYNGEE. This CDR3 has 14 residues. With 0 bases removed from V and 1 base from J, the gap between germline ends came to 8 bases. The CDR3 nucleotides read TGTGCCAGCAGCGTAGAGGGCAGATCCTACGAGCAGTACTTC. This translates into CASSVEGRSYEQYF.

This clone was recorded once. This chain links TRBV30 with TRBJ2-1; 11 bases line up with TRBD1. V shed 2 bases, J shed 8 bases, and the junction held 8 bases outside the gene matches. This CDR3 region has 15 residues. Germline CDR1 is GTSNPN and CDR2 is SVGIG (reference sequence). The CDR3 region has the DNA TGTGCCTGGAGTAGCATAGGACAGGGGGCCGATGAGCAGTTCTTC. Translated, it gives CAWSSIGQGADEQFF.

This sequence joins TRBV11-2 and TRBJ2-3, with TRBD2 as a possible D gene (5 bases). The CDR3 is 14 amino acids. Germline-derived CDR1 and CDR2 are SGHAT and FQNNGV. V lost 6 bases and J lost 4, with 14 bases in between. The DNA for the CDR3 is TGTGCCAGCAGGACCTACCGGGGAGCAGATACGCAGTATTTT. Protein product: CASRTYRGADTQYF.

This clone showed up just once. The chain employs TRBV20-1 and TRBJ2-5, with D possibly matching TRBD2 (5 bases). CDR1 is DFQATT and CDR2 is SNEGSKA in the germline V gene (reference sequence). V lost 8 bases and J lost 1, with 8 bases in between. This CDR3 is built from 11 residues. The CDR3: CSPRGQETQYF. The CDR3 DNA follows: TGCAGTCCCCGGGGCCAAGAGACCCAGTACTTC.

The genes are TRBV19 and TRBJ1-5; no firm D call. There are 16 residues in the CDR3. Between the trimmed V and J ends, which lost 2 bases and 2 bases, there was a span of 13 bases. Germline loops: CDR1 LNHDA, CDR2 SQIVND (reference sequence). CDR3 in amino acids: CASSIPTIPGNQPQHF. In nucleotides, the CDR3 is TGTGCCAGTAGTATACCGACGATCCCGGGCAATCAGCCCCAGCATTTT.

Concerning this clone itself: Relative to the germline gene, one junction end is altered; a read error may explain this. This rearrangement joins TRBV18 to TRBJ1-1; no clear D. CDR3 length equals 11 residues. CDR1 and CDR2 (germline): KGHSH, LQKENI. The CDR3 loop reads CASSRDTEAFF. The CDR3 region has the DNA TGTGCCAGCTCACGAGACACAGAAGCTTTCTTT.

The chain couples TRBV28 to TRBJ2-2; D is unclear. The CDR3 loop spans 16 amino acids. The ends were cut back, 5 bases at V and 0 bases at J, with 13 bases in the middle. Germline V gives CDR1 MDHEN, CDR2 SYDVKM. Here the CDR3 DNA reads TGTGCCAGCAGTCACCTTTCGTGGGCGAACACCGGGGAGCTGTTTTTT. Protein: CASSHLSWANTGELFF.

V gene TRBV14 combines with J gene TRBJ2-1; D is unresolved. The CDR3 has 13 residues. The V and J ends lost 4 bases and 6 bases respectively, with 10 bases between them. Germline lookup yields CDR1 SGHDN and CDR2 FVKESK. The CDR3 reads CASSPDERNEQFF. In DNA, the CDR3 is TGTGCCAGCAGCCCCGACGAGCGCAATGAGCAGTTCTTC.